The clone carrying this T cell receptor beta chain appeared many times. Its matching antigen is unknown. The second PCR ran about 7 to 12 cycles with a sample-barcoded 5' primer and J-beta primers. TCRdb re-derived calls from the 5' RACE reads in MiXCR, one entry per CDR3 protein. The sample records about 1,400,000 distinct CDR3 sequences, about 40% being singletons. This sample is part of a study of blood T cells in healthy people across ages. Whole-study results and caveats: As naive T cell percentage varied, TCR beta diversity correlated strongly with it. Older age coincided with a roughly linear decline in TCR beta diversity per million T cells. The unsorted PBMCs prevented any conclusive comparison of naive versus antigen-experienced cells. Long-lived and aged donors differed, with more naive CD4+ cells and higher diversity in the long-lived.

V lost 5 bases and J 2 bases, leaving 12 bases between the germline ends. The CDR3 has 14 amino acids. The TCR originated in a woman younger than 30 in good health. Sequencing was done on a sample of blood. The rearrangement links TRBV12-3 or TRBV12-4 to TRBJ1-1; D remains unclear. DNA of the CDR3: TGTGCCAGCAGTCTTGGGGATTCCAACACTGAAGCTTTCTTT. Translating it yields CASSLGDSNTEAFF.